This T cell receptor (beta chain) was recorded in a study of tumor-infiltrating lymphocytes in primary liver carcinoma. Study context: Each participant had primary liver carcinoma, and surgical resection was the treatment. Findings and caveats of the study: Pairs of tumor regions overlapped more than tumor-adjacent and tumor-blood pairs did.

With 6 bases removed from V and 13 bases from J, the gap between germline ends came to 14 bases. CDR1 and CDR2 from the germline V gene are MNHEY and SVGEGT. The CDR3 covers 11 residues. Researchers generated TCR beta cDNA from about 500 ng of total RNA, relying on a constant-region primer. TCR beta libraries came from three nested multiplex PCR rounds using slightly modified ARM-PCR. Each of the first two PCR rounds ran approximately 11 cycles with TRBV1-TRBV30 forward and C-beta reverse primers. From the multiplex PCR reads, TCRdb called clonotypes with MiXCR, one entry per CDR3 protein. This table holds about 310,000 distinct CDR3 sequences, 45% to 70% found once. The authors took blood RNA from unsorted whole blood and also extracted germline DNA. This clonotype was seen ten or more times. Its antigen is undetermined.

The V call is TRBV6-2 or TRBV6-3, the J call TRBJ2-3, with D perhaps assigned TRBD1 or TRBD2 (5 bases each). This receptor was obtained from a woman in her 30s with primary liver carcinoma and hepatitis B virus infection. The sample was peripheral blood. Written as DNA, the CDR3 is TGTGCCAGCAGCGTTGGGGGAATCAAGTATTTT. Translation: CASSVGGIKYF.